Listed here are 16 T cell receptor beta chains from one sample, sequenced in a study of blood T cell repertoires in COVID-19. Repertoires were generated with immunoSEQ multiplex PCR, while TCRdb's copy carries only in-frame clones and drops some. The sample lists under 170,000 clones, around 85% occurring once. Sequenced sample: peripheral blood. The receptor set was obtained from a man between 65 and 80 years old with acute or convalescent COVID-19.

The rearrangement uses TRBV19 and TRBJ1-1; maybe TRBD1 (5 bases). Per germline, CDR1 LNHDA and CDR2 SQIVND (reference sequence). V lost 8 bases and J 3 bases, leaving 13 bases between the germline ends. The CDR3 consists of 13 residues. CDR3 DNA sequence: TGTGCCAGTTCCAGGGTAGGGGACACTGAAGCTTTCTTT. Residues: CASSRVGDTEAFF. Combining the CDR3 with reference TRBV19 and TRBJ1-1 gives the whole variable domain DGGITQSPKYLFRKEGQNVTLSCEQNLNHDAMYWYRQDPGQGLRLIYYSQIVNDFQKGDIAEGYSVSREKKESFPLTVTSAQKNPTAFYLCASSRVGDTEAFFGQGTRLTVV.

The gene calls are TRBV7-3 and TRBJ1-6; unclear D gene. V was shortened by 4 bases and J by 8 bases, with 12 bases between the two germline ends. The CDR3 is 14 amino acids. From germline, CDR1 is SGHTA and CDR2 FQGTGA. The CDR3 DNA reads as TGTGCCAGCAGCTCAACCGGGATTGATTCACCCCTCCACTTT. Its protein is CASSSTGIDSPLHF.

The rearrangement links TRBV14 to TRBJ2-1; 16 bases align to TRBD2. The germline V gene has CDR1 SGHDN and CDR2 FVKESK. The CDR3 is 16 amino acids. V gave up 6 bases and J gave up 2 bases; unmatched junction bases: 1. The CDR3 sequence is CASSGTSGRAYNEQFF. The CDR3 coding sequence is TGTGCCAGCAGTGGGACTAGCGGGAGGGCCTACAATGAGCAGTTCTTC.

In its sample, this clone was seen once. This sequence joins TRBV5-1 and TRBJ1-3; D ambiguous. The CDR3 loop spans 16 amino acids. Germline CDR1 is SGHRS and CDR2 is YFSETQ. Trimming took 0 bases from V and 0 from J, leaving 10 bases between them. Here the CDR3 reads CASSLAGFNSGNTIYF. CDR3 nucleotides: TGCGCCAGCAGCTTGGCGGGGTTTAACTCTGGAAACACCATATATTTT.

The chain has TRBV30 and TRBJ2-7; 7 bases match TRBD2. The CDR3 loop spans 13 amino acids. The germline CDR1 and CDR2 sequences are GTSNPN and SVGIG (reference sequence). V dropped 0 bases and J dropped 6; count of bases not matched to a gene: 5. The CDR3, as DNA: TGTGCCTGGAGTGTTAGGGAGGGAAGCGAGCAGTACTTC. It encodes CAWSVREGSEQYF.

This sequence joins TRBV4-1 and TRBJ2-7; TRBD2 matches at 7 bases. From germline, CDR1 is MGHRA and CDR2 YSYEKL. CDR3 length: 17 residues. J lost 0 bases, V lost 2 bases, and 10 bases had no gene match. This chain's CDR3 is CASSQPRERGSSYEQYF. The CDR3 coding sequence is TGCGCCAGCAGCCAACCCCGGGAGCGGGGCAGCTCCTACGAGCAGTACTTC.

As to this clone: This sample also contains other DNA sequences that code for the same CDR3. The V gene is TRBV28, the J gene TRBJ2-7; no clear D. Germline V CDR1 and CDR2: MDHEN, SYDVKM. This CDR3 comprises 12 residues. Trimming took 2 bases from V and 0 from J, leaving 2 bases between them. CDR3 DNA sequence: TGTGCCAGCAGTTTACTCTCCTACGAGCAGTACTTC. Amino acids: CASSLLSYEQYF.

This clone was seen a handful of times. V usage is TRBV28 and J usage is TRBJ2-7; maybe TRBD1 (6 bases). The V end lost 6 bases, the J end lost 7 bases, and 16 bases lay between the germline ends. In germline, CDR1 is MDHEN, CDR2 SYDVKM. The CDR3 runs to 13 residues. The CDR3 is CASSNRDLWEQYF. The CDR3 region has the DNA TGTGCCAGCAGCAACAGGGACCTCTGGGAGCAGTACTTC.

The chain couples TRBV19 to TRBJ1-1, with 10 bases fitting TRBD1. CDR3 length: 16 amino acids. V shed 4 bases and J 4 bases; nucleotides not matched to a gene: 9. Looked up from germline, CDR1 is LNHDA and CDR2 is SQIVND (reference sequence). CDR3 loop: CASSRVPGQGSTEAFF. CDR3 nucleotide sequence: TGTGCCAGTAGTAGAGTTCCGGGACAGGGGAGCACTGAAGCTTTCTTT.

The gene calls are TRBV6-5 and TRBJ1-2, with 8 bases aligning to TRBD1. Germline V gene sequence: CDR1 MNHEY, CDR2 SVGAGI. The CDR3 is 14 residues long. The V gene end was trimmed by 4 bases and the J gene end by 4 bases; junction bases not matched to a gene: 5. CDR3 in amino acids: CASSSPGQAYGYTF. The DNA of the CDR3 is TGTGCCAGCAGTTCCCCGGGACAGGCCTATGGCTACACCTTC.

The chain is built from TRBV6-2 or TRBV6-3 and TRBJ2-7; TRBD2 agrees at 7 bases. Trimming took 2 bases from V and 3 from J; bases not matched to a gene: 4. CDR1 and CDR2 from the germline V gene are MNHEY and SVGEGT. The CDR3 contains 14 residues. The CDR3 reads CASSYVAGVYEQYF. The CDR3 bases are TGTGCCAGCAGTTACGTGGCGGGAGTCTACGAGCAGTACTTC.

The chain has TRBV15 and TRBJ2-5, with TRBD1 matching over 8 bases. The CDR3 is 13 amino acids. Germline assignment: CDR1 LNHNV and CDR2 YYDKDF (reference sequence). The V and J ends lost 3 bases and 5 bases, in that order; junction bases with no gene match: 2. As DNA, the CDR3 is TGTGCCACCAGCAGGGACAGGGTTGAGACCCAGTACTTC. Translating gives CATSRDRVETQYF.

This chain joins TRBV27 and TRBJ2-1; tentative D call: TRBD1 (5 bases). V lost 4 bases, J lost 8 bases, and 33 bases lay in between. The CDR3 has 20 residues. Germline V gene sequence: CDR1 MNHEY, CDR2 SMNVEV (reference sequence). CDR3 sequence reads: CASSSTLLNRRSLAFDEQFF. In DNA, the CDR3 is TGTGCCAGCAGTTCGACGCTCCTGAACAGGAGATCGTTAGCTTTCGATGAGCAGTTCTTC.

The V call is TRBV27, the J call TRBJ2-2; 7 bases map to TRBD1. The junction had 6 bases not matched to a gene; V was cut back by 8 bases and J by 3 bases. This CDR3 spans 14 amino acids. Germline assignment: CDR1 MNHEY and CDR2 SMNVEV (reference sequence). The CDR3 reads CASYRQGYTGELFF. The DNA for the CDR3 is TGTGCCAGCTATAGACAGGGCTACACCGGGGAGCTGTTTTTT.

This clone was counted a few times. CDR3 coding DNA: TGTGCCAGTAGTGACGCCGGGACAGGTCGTACCGGGGAGCTGTTTTTT. This translates into CASSDAGTGRTGELFF. The V gene is TRBV19, the J gene TRBJ2-2; 8 bases align to TRBD1. The CDR3 contains 16 residues. Germline lookup yields CDR1 LNHDA and CDR2 SQIVND (reference sequence). V was clipped by 5 bases and J by 5 bases; unmatched bases: 10.

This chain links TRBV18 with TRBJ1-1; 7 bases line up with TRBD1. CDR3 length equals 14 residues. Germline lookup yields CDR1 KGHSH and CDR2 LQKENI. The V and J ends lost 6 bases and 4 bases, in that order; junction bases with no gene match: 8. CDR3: CASSPKQGSTEAFF. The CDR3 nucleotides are TGTGCCAGCTCCCCAAAACAGGGGAGCACTGAAGCTTTCTTT.